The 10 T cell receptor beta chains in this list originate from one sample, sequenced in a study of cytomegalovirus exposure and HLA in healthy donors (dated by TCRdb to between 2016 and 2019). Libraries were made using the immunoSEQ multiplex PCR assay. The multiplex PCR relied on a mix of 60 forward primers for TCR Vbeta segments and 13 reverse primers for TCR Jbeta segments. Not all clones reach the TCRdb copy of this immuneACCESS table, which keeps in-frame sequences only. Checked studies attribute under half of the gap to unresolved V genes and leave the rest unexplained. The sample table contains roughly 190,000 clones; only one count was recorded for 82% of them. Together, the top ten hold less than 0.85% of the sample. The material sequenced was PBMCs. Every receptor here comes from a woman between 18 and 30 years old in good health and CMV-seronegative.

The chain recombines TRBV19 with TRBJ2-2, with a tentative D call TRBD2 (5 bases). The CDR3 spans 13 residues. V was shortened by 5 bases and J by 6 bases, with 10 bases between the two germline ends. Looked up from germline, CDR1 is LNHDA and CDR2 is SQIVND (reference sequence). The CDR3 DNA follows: TGTGCCAGTAGTCCTCGACTACCCGGGGAGCTGTTTTTT. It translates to CASSPRLPGELFF.

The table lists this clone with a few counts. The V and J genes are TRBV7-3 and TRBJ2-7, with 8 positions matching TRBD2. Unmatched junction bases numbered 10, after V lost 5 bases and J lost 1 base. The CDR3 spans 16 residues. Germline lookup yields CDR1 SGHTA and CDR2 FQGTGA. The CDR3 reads CASSPSTSARSYEQYF. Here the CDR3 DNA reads TGTGCCAGCAGCCCGTCGACTAGCGCACGATCCTACGAGCAGTACTTC.

The CDR3 spells CASSFATGGTGELFF. The CDR3 nucleotides are TGTGCCAGCAGCTTCGCGACAGGGGGCACCGGGGAGCTGTTTTTT. The rearrangement joins TRBV4-2 to TRBJ2-2, with 9 nucleotides matching TRBD1. Trimming took 5 bases from V and 4 from J; bases not matched to a gene: 5. CDR3 size: 15 residues. Per the germline V gene, CDR1 is LGHNA and CDR2 is YNFKEQ.

CDR3 loop: CASSRSAYQETQYF. CDR3 nucleotides: TGTGCCAGCTCGAGGTCCGCGTACCAAGAGACCCAGTACTTC. The chain carries TRBV9 and TRBJ2-5; D gene unclear. The CDR3 runs 14 residues. V lost 7 bases and J lost 0, with 13 bases in between. Germline CDR1 and CDR2: SGDLS and YYNGEE.

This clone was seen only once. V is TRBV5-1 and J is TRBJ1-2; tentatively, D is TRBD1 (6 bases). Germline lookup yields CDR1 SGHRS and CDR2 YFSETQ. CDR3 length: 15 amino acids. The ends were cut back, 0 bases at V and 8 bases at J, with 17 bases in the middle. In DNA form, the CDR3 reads TGCGCCAGCAGCTTGGCGAGGGTCAGGGGTCCGGGCTACACCTTC. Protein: CASSLARVRGPGYTF.

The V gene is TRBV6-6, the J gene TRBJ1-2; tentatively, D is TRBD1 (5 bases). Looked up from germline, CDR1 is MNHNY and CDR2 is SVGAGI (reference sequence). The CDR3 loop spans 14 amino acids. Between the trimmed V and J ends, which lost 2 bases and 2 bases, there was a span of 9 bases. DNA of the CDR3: TGTGCCAGCAGTTACGCTGACAGCAACTATGGCTACACCTTC. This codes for CASSYADSNYGYTF.

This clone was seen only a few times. The CDR3, as DNA: TGTGCCAGCAGCTTAGAGGCGGGGGCTGGGGGTACGCAGTATTTT. The encoded protein is CASSLEAGAGGTQYF. The rearrangement joins TRBV7-9 to TRBJ2-3; maybe TRBD2 (7 bases). The germline V gene has CDR1 SEHNR and CDR2 FQNEAQ (reference sequence). The CDR3 length is 15 residues. V was pared by 1 base and J by 8 bases, with 16 bases between.

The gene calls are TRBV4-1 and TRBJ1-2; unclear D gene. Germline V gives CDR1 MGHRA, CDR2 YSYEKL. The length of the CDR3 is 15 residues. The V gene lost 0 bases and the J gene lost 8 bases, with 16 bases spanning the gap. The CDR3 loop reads CASSQESGTRLGYTF. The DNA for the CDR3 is TGCGCCAGCAGCCAAGAGTCTGGCACCCGTTTAGGCTACACCTTC.

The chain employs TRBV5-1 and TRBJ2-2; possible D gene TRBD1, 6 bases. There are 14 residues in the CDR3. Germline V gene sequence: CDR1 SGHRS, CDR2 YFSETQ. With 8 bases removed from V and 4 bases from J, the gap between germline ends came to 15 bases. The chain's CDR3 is CASDTGSGTGELFF. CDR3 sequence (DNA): TGCGCCAGTGATACAGGGAGTGGCACCGGGGAGCTGTTTTTT.

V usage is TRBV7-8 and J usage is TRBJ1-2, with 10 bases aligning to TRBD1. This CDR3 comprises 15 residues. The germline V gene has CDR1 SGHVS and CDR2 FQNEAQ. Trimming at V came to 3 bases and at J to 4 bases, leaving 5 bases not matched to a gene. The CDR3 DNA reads TGTGCCAGCAGCTTTGGGACAGGGGTCGGCTATGGCTACACCTTC. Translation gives CASSFGTGVGYGYTF. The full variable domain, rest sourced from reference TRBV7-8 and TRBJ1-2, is GAGVSQSPRYKVAKRGQDVALRCDPISGHVSLFWYQQALGQGPEFLTYFQNEAQLDKSGLPSDRFFAERPEGSVSTLKIQRTQQEDSAVYLCASSFGTGVGYGYTFGSGTRLTVV.